Listed here are 4 T cell receptor beta chains from one sample, sequenced in a study of T-cell reconstitution after alpha-beta-depleted transplantation in children. A library of TCRbeta sequences, prepared with unique molecular identifiers, was generated. TCRdb processed the PCR reads anew with MiXCR; each CDR3 protein has one entry. The sample lists fewer than 400,000 distinct CDR3 sequences; about a fifth were seen once. Sequenced here: PBMCs from the stem cell graft donor, sampled from the stem cell graft. Every receptor here comes from a human donor who donated a stem cell graft to a child with acute myeloid leukemia.

The chain is built from TRBV6-5 and TRBJ1-1; D is perhaps TRBD1 (6 bases). Germline V gene lookup returns CDR1 MNHEY and CDR2 SVGAGI. This CDR3 is built from 15 residues. Trimming took 8 bases from V and 1 from J, leaving 17 bases between them. The CDR3 loop reads CASGPDGGRNTEAFF. The CDR3 region has the DNA TGTGCCAGCGGTCCGGACGGGGGCAGGAACACTGAAGCTTTCTTT.

Here the CDR3 DNA reads TGTGCCAGCACCCCCGATCCGGGACCCCCCTTGGTCTACAATGAGCAGTTCTTC. The encoded protein is CASTPDPGPPLVYNEQFF. V usage is TRBV12-3 or TRBV12-4 and J usage is TRBJ2-1; TRBD1 or TRBD2 may be the D gene (5 bases each). The CDR3 runs to 18 residues. Trimming shortened V by 7 bases and J by 3 bases, and 25 bases separated the two germline ends.

This clonotype was found many times. The chain joins TRBV21-1 to TRBJ2-7. TRBV21-1 is a documented pseudogene. This CDR3 spans 15 amino acids. The CDR3 protein is CASSKAFRGYYEQYF. The CDR3 coding sequence is TGTGCCAGCAGCAAAGCATTTCGCGGCTACTACGAGCAGTACTTC.

This clonotype was observed a handful of times. The conserved phenylalanine or tryptophan normally closing the CDR3 is absent here, so this likely arose from a read error. The DNA is left out, because the CDR3 cannot be placed on it with certainty; the CDR3 is given as TCRdb lists it. V and J are TRBV5-6 and TRBJ2-7; whether TRBD2, the table's D call, matches the DNA was not checked. The V gene's germline CDR1 is SGHDT and CDR2 YYEEEE. Counting both end residues, the CDR3 totals 13 amino acids. The CDR3 loop reads CASSLGPRAGERA.